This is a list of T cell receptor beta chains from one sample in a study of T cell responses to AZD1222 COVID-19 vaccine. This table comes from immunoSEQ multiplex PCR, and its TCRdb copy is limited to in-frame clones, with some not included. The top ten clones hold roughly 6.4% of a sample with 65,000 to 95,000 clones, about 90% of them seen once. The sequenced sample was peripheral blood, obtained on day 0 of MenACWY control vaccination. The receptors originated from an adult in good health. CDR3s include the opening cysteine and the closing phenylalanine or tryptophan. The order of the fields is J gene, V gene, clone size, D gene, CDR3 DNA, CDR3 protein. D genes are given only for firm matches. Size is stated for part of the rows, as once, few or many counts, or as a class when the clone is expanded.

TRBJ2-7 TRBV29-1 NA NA TGCAGCGTTGGGGGGGTCTCGGCCTACGAGCAGTACTTC CSVGGVSAYEQYF
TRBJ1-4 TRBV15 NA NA TGTGCCACCAGCAGAGATCAGGGGAATACTGAAAAACTGTTTTTT CATSRDQGNTEKLFF
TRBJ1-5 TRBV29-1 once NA TGCAGCGTCTCTTCCGGCCATAGCAATCAGCCCCAGCATTTT CSVSSGHSNQPQHF
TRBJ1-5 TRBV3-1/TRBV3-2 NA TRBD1 TGTGCCAGCAGCCCGACAGGGGGAGGGCAGCCCCAGCATTTT CASSPTGGGQPQHF
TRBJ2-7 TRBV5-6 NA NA TGTGCCAGCAGTAACCTCCGGGGGATGGAGTACTTC CASSNLRGMEYF
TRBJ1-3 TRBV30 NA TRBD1 TGTGCCTGGAGCGGGACAGGGTGGTCTGGAAACACCATATATTTT CAWSGTGWSGNTIYF
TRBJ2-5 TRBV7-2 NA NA TGTGCCAGCAGCCCAGCGGCTAGTTGGGAGACCCAGTACTTC CASSPAASWETQYF
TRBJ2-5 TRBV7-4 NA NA TGTGCCAGCAGCTTAGGTTTTGACACTCAAGAGACCCAGTACTTC CASSLGFDTQETQYF
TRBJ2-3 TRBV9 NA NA TGTGCCAGCAGCGCCCACTCCGGTTCGGGTACTTACACAGATACGCAGTATTTT CASSAHSGSGTYTDTQYF
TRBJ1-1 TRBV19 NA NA TGTGCCAGTAGCAAATCAAAGGAGGACGTAGCTTTCTTT CASSKSKEDVAFF
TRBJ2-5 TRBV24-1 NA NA TGTGCCACCAGTCGAGGGGGCCAAGAGACCCAGTACTTC CATSRGGQETQYF
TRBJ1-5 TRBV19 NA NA TGTGCCAGTAGTACCCAGGGAGATCGACAGCCCCAGCATTTT CASSTQGDRQPQHF
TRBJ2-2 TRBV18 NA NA TGTGCCAGCTCCGAATTAGGATCGAACACCGGGGAGCTGTTTTTT CASSELGSNTGELFF
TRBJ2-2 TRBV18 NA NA TGTGCCAGCTCACCGGGAGCCCTACCCACCGGGGAGCTGTTTTTT CASSPGALPTGELFF
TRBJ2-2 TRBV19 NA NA TGTGCCAGCCGTGGACAGACGAACACCGGGGAGCTGTTTTTT CASRGQTNTGELFF
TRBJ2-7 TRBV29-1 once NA TGCAGCGTTGAAGACCCTAGCGAGCCCTACGAGCAGTACTTC CSVEDPSEPYEQYF
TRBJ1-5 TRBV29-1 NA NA TGCAGCGTTGAATTGAGGGTCGGTCAGCCCCAGCATTTT CSVELRVGQPQHF
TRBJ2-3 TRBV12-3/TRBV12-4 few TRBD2 TGTGCCGGACAAAGTACAGCGGGAGGTACGCAGTATTTT CAGQSTAGGTQYF
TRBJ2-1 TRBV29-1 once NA TGCAGCGTCCTGGACAGGGGGCGGACTAGCGGGATCCATGAGCAGTTCTTC CSVLDRGRTSGIHEQFF
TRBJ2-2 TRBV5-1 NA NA TGCGCCAGCAGGCCAAGTGCAACGAACACCGGGGAGCTGTTTTTT CASRPSATNTGELFF
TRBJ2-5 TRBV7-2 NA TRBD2 TGTGCCAGCAGCTCCTCGCTCGGGACTAGCGGAAAAGAGACCCAGTACTTC CASSSSLGTSGKETQYF
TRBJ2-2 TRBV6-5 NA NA TGTGCCAGCAGTTACGGGGCGTCAGCGAACACCGGGGAGCTGTTTTTT CASSYGASANTGELFF
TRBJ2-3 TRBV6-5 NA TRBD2 TGTGCCAGCAGTCCCTTAGCGGGTAGCACAGATACGCAGTATTTT CASSPLAGSTDTQYF
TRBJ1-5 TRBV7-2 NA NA TGTGCCAGCAGCAACCAGGGACAGCCCCAGCATTTT CASSNQGQPQHF
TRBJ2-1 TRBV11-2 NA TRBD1 TGTGCCAGCACCACCGGGACAGGGACGGTTGAGCAGTTCTTC CASTTGTGTVEQFF
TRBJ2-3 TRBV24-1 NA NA TGTGCCACCAGTGATGACGTTAGCGCCGATACGCAGTATTTT CATSDDVSADTQYF
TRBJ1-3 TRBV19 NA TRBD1 TGTGCCAGTAGTATCCCCACAGGGGGCTCTGGAAACACCATATATTTT CASSIPTGGSGNTIYF
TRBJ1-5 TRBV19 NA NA TGTGCCAGTAGTTCCACAGGGATCTCTGGCAATCAGCCCCAGCATTTT CASSSTGISGNQPQHF
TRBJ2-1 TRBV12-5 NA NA TGTGCTAGTGGTTTTGGAGGGAATAACAATGAGCAGTTCTTC CASGFGGNNNEQFF
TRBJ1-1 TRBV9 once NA TGTGCCAGCGGTACGTTGAACACTGAAGCTTTCTTT CASGTLNTEAFF
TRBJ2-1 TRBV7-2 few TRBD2 TGTGCCAGCAGCTGGATCCCGGGACTAGCAGGTGGCAATGAGCAGTTCTTC CASSWIPGLAGGNEQFF
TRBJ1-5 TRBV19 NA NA TGTGCCAGTAGTATGGGGGTCAATCAGCCCCAGCATTTT CASSMGVNQPQHF
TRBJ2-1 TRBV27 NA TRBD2 TGTGCCAGCAGTTCCCCGGGTAGCGGGAGTGATGAGCAGTTCTTC CASSSPGSGSDEQFF
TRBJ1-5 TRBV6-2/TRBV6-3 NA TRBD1 TGTGCCAGCAGTTCGCACCGGGACAGCGATCAGCCCCAGCATTTT CASSSHRDSDQPQHF
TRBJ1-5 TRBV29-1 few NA TGCAGCGTTGCCGGGGGAAGAGGGGATCAGCCCCAGCATTTT CSVAGGRGDQPQHF
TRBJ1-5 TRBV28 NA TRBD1 TGTGCCGGCGGGGGAGGGGGCACGGCCTTTAATCAGCCCCAGCATTTT CAGGGGGTAFNQPQHF
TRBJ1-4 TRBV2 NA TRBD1 TGTGCCAGCATGGCACAGGGGTTCGAGGTAGAAAAACTGTTTTTT CASMAQGFEVEKLFF
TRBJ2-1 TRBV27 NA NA TGTGCCAGCAGTCTCCGCAGCGCCAACTCCTACAATGAGCAGTTCTTC CASSLRSANSYNEQFF
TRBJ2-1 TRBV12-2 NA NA TGTGCAAGTCGCTCCCGACTAGCGGGAGAATGCGATGAGCAGTTCTTC CASRSRLAGECDEQFF
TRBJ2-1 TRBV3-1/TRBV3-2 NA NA TGTGCCAGCAGCCAACCCAAAGGACTTTACAATGAGCAGTTCTTC CASSQPKGLYNEQFF
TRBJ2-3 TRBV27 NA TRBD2 TGTGCCAGCAGTTCCGGACTAGCGGGCACAGATACGCAGTATTTT CASSSGLAGTDTQYF
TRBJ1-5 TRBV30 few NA TGTGCCTGGAGTGTAGCGGGGAATCAGCCCCAGCATTTT CAWSVAGNQPQHF
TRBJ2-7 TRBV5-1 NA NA TGCGCCAGCAGCTTGGACGGCGGGGGCCGGTCCTACGAGCAGTACTTC CASSLDGGGRSYEQYF
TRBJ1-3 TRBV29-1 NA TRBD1 TGCAGCGGCACCGGGACAGCGGTTACCTCTGGAAACACCATATATTTT CSGTGTAVTSGNTIYF
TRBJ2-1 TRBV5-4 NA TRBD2 TGTGCCAGCAGCCGAGGACTAGCGGGTTTTGGTGAGCAGTTCTTC CASSRGLAGFGEQFF
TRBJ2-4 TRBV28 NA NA TGTGCCAGCAGTTTAGGTGGACTCTCTATTCAGTACTTC CASSLGGLSIQYF
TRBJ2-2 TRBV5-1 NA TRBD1 TGCGCCAGCAGCTTGGTAGGGGGCGTAACCGGGGAGCTGTTTTTT CASSLVGGVTGELFF
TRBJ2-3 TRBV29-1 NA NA TGCAGCGTTAACAGGGATGTCGCAGATACGCAGTATTTT CSVNRDVADTQYF
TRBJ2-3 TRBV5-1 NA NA TGCGCCAGCAGCGAGAACCTGCCAGATACGCAGTATTTT CASSENLPDTQYF
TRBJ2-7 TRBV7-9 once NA TGTGCCAGCAGCTTATCAGGGAATACCTACGAGCAGTACTTC CASSLSGNTYEQYF
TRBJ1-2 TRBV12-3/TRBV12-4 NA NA TGTGCCAGCAGTCAGGGTGACTATGGCTACACCTTC CASSQGDYGYTF
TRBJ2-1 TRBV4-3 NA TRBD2 TGCGCCAGCAGCCAAGATACAGCGGGAGGGTACAATGAGCAGTTCTTC CASSQDTAGGYNEQFF
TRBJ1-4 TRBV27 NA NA TGTGCCAGCAGTTTATGGCCTGGGGTTGAAAAACTGTTTTTT CASSLWPGVEKLFF
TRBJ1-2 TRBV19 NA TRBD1 TGTGCCAGTAGTATCGTGGGACAGTACTATGGCTACACCTTC CASSIVGQYYGYTF
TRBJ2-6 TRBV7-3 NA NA TGTGCCAGCAGCTTAAAAGTATCGGGGGCGGCTGACTCTGGGGCCAACGTCCTGACTTTC CASSLKVSGAADSGANVLTF